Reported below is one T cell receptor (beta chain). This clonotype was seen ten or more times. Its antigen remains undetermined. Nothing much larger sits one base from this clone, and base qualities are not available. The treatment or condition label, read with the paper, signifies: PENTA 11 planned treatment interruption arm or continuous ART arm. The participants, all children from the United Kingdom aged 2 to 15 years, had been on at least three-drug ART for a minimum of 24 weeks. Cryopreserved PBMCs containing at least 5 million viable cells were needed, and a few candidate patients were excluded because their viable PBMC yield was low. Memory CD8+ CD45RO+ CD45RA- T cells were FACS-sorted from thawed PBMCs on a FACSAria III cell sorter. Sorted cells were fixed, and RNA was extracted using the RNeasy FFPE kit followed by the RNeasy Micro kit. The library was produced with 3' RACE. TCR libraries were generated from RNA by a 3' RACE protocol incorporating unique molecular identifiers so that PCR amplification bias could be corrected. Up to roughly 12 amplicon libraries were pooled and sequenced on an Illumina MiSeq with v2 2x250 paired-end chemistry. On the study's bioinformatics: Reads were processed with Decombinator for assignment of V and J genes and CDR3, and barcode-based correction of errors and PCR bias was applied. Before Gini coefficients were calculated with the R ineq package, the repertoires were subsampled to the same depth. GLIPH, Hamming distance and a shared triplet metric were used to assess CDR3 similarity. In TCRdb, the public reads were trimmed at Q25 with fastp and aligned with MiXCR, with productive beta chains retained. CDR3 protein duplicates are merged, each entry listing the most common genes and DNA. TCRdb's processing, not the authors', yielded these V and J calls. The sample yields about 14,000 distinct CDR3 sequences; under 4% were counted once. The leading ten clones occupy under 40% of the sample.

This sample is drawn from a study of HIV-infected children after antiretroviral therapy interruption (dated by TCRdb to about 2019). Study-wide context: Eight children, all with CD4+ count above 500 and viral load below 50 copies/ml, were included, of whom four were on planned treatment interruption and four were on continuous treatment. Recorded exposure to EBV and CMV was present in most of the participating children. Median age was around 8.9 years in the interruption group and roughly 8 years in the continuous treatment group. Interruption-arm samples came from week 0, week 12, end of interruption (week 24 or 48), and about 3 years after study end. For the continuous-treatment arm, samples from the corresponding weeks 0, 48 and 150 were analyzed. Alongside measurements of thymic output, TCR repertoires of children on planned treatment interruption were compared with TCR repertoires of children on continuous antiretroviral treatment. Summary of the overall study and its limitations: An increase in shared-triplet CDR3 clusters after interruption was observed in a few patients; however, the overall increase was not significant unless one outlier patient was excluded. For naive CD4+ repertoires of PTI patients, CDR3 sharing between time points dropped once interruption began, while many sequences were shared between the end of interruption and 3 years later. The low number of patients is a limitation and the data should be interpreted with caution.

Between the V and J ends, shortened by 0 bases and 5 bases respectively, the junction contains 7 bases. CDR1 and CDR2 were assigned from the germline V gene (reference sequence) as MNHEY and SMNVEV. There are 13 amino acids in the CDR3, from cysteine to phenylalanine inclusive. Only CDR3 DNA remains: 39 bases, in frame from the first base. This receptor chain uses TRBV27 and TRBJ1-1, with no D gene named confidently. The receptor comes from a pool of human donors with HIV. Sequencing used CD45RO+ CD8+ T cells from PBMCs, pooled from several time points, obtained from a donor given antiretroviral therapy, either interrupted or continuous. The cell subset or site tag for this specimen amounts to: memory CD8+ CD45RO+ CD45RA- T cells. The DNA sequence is TGTGCCAGCAGTTTATCAGAGGGAACTGAAGCTTTCTTT. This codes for CASSLSEGTEAFF.